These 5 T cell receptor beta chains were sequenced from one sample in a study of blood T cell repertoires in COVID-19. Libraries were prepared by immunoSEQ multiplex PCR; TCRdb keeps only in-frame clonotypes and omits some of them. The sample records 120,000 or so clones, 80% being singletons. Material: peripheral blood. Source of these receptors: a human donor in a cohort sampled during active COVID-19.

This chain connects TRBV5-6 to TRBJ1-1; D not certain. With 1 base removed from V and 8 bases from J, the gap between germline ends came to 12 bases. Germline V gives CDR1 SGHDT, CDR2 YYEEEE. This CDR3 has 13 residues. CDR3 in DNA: TGTGCCAGCAGCTTGCTCAGATCTTACGAAGCTTTCTTT. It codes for CASSLLRSYEAFF.

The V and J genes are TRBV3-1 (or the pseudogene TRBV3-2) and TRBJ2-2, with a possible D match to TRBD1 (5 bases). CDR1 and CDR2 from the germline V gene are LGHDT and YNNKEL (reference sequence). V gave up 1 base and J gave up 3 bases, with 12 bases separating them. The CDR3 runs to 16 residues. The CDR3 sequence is CASSQGQSRYTGELFF. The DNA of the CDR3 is TGTGCCAGCAGCCAAGGACAGAGTAGGTACACCGGGGAGCTGTTTTTT.

CDR3 DNA: TGTGCCAGCAACGGACAGGGGCGAAGCAATCAGCCCCAGCATTTT. It codes for CASNGQGRSNQPQHF. The J gene is TRBJ1-5, the V gene TRBV2; 9 positions match TRBD1. V trimming: 7 bases; J trimming: 1 base; junction bases outside the gene matches: 5. The CDR3 is made up of 15 amino acids. Germline V lookup: CDR1 SNHLY, CDR2 FYNNEI.

The CDR3 region is CASSLIARAGGSGNTIYF. The CDR3 nucleotides are TGTGCCAGCTCACTCATTGCCAGGGCAGGGGGCTCTGGAAACACCATATATTTT. The rearrangement uses TRBV18 and TRBJ1-3; 7 bases map to TRBD1. V was pared by 4 bases and J by 0 bases, with 12 bases of the junction left unmatched. CDR3 size: 18 residues. Looked up from germline, CDR1 is KGHSH and CDR2 is LQKENI.

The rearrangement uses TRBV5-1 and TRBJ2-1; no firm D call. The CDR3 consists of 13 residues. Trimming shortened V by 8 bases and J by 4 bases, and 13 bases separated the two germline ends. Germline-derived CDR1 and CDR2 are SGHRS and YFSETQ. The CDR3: CASRNRYYNEQFF. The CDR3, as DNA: TGCGCCAGTCGGAACAGATATTACAATGAGCAGTTCTTC.